These 27 T cell receptor beta chains were all obtained from the same sample, sequenced in a study of kidney transplant recipient with SARS-CoV-2 infection. TCRdb reanalysed the reads using MiXCR and keeps one entry per CDR3 protein. The repertoire holds under 250,000 distinct CDR3 sequences, with 25% to 30% as singletons. The input for sequencing was a blood sample, taken at baseline and on roughly day 110 from a kidney transplant recipient. These TCRs come from a male patient between 25 and 40 years old who had COVID-19 and was a kidney transplant recipient. Some T cells may possibly be graft donor cells.

This clonotype was seen many times. The V and J genes are TRBV6-4 and TRBJ1-2; D is uncertain. CDR1 and CDR2 from the germline V gene are MRHNA and SNTAGT. Deletions cut 5 bases from V and 4 bases from J, with 23 bases between. This CDR3 comprises 17 residues. CDR3 amino acids: CASSHVCSHGKTYGYTF. CDR3 bases: TGTGCCAGCAGTCATGTCTGCTCACACGGAAAGACCTATGGCTACACCTTC.

Note on this clonotype: Given a much more abundant clone one base away, this may be a read error. The chain combines TRBV29-1 with TRBJ2-1; D assignment may be TRBD1 or TRBD2 (5 bases each). CDR1 and CDR2 (germline): SQVTM, ANQGSEA. CDR3 length equals 16 residues. The CDR3 sequence is CSVEDRFGGVGNEQLF. The DNA of the CDR3 is TGCAGCGTTGAAGATAGGTTTGGGGGAGTGGGGAATGAGCAGCTCTTC.

Worth noting for this clonotype: A much more abundant neighbour one base away suggests this may be a read error. The chain recombines TRBV12-3 or TRBV12-4 with TRBJ1-2; D is undetermined. This CDR3 contains 12 residues. Trimming removed 10 bases from V and 7 bases from J, with 16 bases in between. The CDR3 protein is CANILTAFGYTF. Here the CDR3 DNA reads TGTGCCAACATACTGACCGCTTTTGGCTACACCTTC.

This clonotype occurred many times. The V gene is TRBV6-5, the J gene TRBJ1-6; 7 bases map to TRBD1. CDR1 and CDR2 (germline): MNHEY, SVGAGI. This CDR3 is built from 13 residues. The CDR3: CATGNNDNSPLHF. The CDR3 nucleotides are TGTGCGACAGGGAATAACGATAATTCACCCCTCCACTTT.

There are a few counts of this clonotype. The gene calls are TRBV9 and TRBJ2-1; D gene unclear. CDR1 and CDR2 (germline): SGDLS, YYNGEE. V was clipped by 0 bases and J by 2 bases, with 9 bases between them. This CDR3 region has 15 residues. Here the CDR3 reads CASSVGRMAYNEQFF. The CDR3 bases are TGTGCCAGCAGCGTAGGCAGGATGGCCTACAATGAGCAGTTCTTC.

This clonotype was observed many times. The CDR3 DNA reads TGTGCCAGCAGTTTCGGAGGGACAGGGGGACACACCATATATTTT. Translation gives CASSFGGTGGHTIYF. V and J are TRBV28 and TRBJ1-3, with 11 bases that match TRBD1. This CDR3 contains 15 residues. The trim removed 3 bases at V and 8 bases at J, leaving 6 bases unmatched. The germline V gene encodes CDR1 MDHEN and CDR2 SYDVKM.

Ten or more counts support this clonotype. V usage is TRBV7-9 and J usage is TRBJ1-1; 11 bases line up with TRBD1. The V gene end was trimmed by 1 base and the J gene end by 7 bases; junction bases not matched to a gene: 5. Germline values: CDR1 SEHNR, CDR2 FQNEAQ (reference sequence). The CDR3 has 15 residues. CDR3 sequence: CASSLGTGGADEAFF. DNA for the CDR3: TGTGCCAGCAGCTTAGGGACAGGGGGCGCGGATGAAGCTTTCTTT.

This clonotype was detected ten times or more. This chain links TRBV6-9 with TRBJ1-2; the D is unclear. The CDR3 covers 17 residues. V shed 4 bases and J shed 4 bases, with 22 bases lying between them. CDR1 and CDR2 from the germline V gene are MNHGY and SVAAGI. CDR3 DNA sequence: TGTGCCAGCAGTTGTGTCTGGCCTTACGGAAAGACCTATGGCTACACCTTC. Its protein product is CASSCVWPYGKTYGYTF.

Only one count was recorded for this clonotype. A much larger clone is a single base away; this may be a read error. This chain uses TRBV5-6 with TRBJ1-5, with 7 nucleotides matching TRBD1. The CDR3 covers 14 residues. Germline loops: CDR1 SGHDT, CDR2 YYEEEE. The CDR3 sequence: CASGLQGINQPQHF. In nucleotides, the CDR3 is TGTGCCAGCGGCTTACAGGGGATCAATCAGCCCCAGCATTTT.

This clonotype was seen a few times. Here the CDR3 reads CAWSRGGKNTGELFF. DNA for the CDR3: TGTGCCTGGAGTAGAGGGGGAAAGAACACCGGGGAGCTGTTTTTT. The chain recombines TRBV30 with TRBJ2-2; D perhaps matches TRBD1 (6 bases). Germline V gene data show CDR1 as GTSNPN and CDR2 as SVGIG (reference sequence). The CDR3 length is 15 residues. Between the trimmed V and J ends, which lost 2 bases and 1 base, there was a span of 11 bases.

The table lists this clonotype with a few counts. The chain couples TRBV20-1 to TRBJ1-2, with D maybe TRBD1 (5 bases). This CDR3 spans 13 amino acids. Germline lookup yields CDR1 DFQATT and CDR2 SNEGSKA (reference sequence). The ends were cut back, 6 bases at V and 1 base at J, with 12 bases in the middle. The CDR3: CSAMRQLNYGYTF. The CDR3 DNA reads as TGCAGTGCCATGAGACAGCTTAACTATGGCTACACCTTC.

This clonotype was seen repeatedly, ten times or more. V usage is TRBV12-5 and J usage is TRBJ1-2, with D tentatively TRBD1 (5 bases). The germline V and J ends were trimmed by 5 bases and 4 bases, with 23 bases remaining between them. The germline V gene has CDR1 LGHNT and CDR2 FRNRAP. This CDR3 is 17 amino acids long. The CDR3 is CASGQWDLQGKTYGYTF. In DNA form, the CDR3 reads TGTGCTAGTGGTCAGTGGGATTTGCAGGGAAAGACCTATGGCTACACCTTC.

On this clonotype: A much larger clone is a single base away; this may be a read error. The rearrangement joins TRBV12-3 or TRBV12-4 to TRBJ2-7, with 8 bases aligning to TRBD1. This CDR3 comprises 17 residues. The DNA of the CDR3 is TGTGCCAGCAGTTTCGAGATTCTTGGACAGGGCCAAGAGACCCAGCACTTC. This translates into CASSFEILGQGQETQHF.

This clonotype was counted at least ten times. This chain links TRBV7-2 with TRBJ1-2; D not certain. In germline, CDR1 is SGHTA, CDR2 FQGNSA. Trimming removed 5 bases at V and 4 bases at J, with 23 bases between. The CDR3 is 17 amino acids. CDR3 amino acids: CASSRAYRDGKTYGYTF. The CDR3 DNA follows: TGTGCCAGCAGCAGGGCATACAGAGACGGAAAGACCTATGGCTACACCTTC.

In this sample, this clonotype turned up many times. The chain has TRBV12-3 or TRBV12-4 and TRBJ2-5, with D possibly matching TRBD2 (5 bases). This CDR3 has 14 residues. V dropped 1 base and J dropped 5 bases, with 11 bases sitting between them. CDR3 sequence reads: CASSLGTTGETQYF. The CDR3 DNA reads TGTGCCAGCAGTTTAGGTACTACGGGGGAGACCCAGTACTTC.

This clonotype came up many times. The rearrangement uses TRBV6-2 or TRBV6-3 and TRBJ2-7; D gene unclear. V gave up 7 bases and J gave up 5 bases, with 18 bases separating them. This CDR3 is built from 14 residues. Germline assignment: CDR1 MNHEY and CDR2 SVGEGT. The chain's CDR3 is CASNQEYFSDEQYF. Written as DNA, the CDR3 is TGTGCCAGCAACCAAGAGTACTTTTCGGACGAGCAGTACTTC.

As to this clonotype: A much larger clone is a single base away; this may be a read error. The genes are TRBV29-1 and TRBJ1-2, with D maybe TRBD1 (6 bases). The CDR3 has 13 amino acids. CDR1 and CDR2 (germline): SQVTM, ANQGSEA. CDR3 residues: CGVGTGRTYGYTF. The CDR3 DNA sequence: TGCGGCGTTGGAACAGGGAGGACCTATGGCTACACCTTC.

As regards this clonotype: It may be a read error: a sequence one base away is much more abundant. The rearrangement joins TRBV19 to TRBJ1-2; no reliable D call. Germline V gene lookup returns CDR1 LNHDA and CDR2 SQIVND (reference sequence). The CDR3 is 14 residues long. CDR3 DNA sequence: TGTGCCGGTAGTATTGGCGTCAGGACCTATGGCTACACCTTC. Amino acid sequence: CAGSIGVRTYGYTF.

This clonotype was detected only a few times. The chain uses TRBV6-4 and TRBJ2-3; TRBD2 agrees at 10 bases. With 0 bases clipped from V and 4 bases from J, the junction kept 4 bases outside the gene matches. The CDR3 is 16 amino acids. Germline V lookup: CDR1 MRHNA, CDR2 SNTAGT. CDR3 nucleotides: TGTGCCAGCAGTGACTCAAGCGGGGGGGCGGCAGATACGCAGTATTTT. Amino acid sequence: CASSDSSGGAADTQYF.

This clonotype was detected many times. V is TRBV5-8 and J is TRBJ1-2; no clear D. Germline V gene sequence: CDR1 SGHTS, CDR2 YDEGEE. Deletions cut 3 bases from V and 4 bases from J, with 19 bases between. This CDR3 comprises 16 residues. CDR3 coding DNA: TGTGCCAGCAGCTGGCATCATCCACGAAAGACCTATGGCTACACCTTC. Translation gives CASSWHHPRKTYGYTF.

A note on this clonotype: Possible read error: a much larger clone is one base away. The rearrangement links TRBV6-2 or TRBV6-3 to TRBJ1-2; D is ambiguous. This CDR3 comprises 17 residues. In germline, CDR1 is MNHEY, CDR2 SVGEGT. V gave up 7 bases and J gave up 4 bases, with 25 bases separating them. Here the CDR3 reads CASNRIICIGKTYGYTF. In nucleotides, the CDR3 is TGTGCCAGCAATCGAATTATCTGCATCGGAAAGACCTATGGCTACACCTTC.

This clonotype was seen repeatedly, ten times or more. V usage is TRBV11-2 and J usage is TRBJ1-4, with D unresolved. The V end lost 1 base, the J end lost 8 bases, and 14 bases lay between the germline ends. The V gene's germline CDR1 is SGHAT and CDR2 FQNNGV. This CDR3 spans 15 amino acids. In DNA form, the CDR3 reads TGTGCCAGCAGCTTAGGAATAAGTTCTGGGGAAAAACTGTTTTTT. As protein: CASSLGISSGEKLFF.

Many counts were recorded for this clonotype. The rearrangement uses TRBV7-9 and TRBJ2-7, with D possibly TRBD2 on 5 matching bases. Germline lookup yields CDR1 SEHNR and CDR2 FQNEAQ (reference sequence). This CDR3 spans 11 amino acids. V dropped 1 base and J dropped 12 bases, with 10 bases sitting between them. This CDR3 is CASSLDGGLYF. The CDR3 nucleotides are TGTGCCAGCAGCTTAGATGGCGGGTTGTACTTC.

This clonotype was detected ten times or more. This sequence joins TRBV7-4 and TRBJ1-2; D unclear. Trimming cost V 5 bases and J 4 bases, with 23 bases left between them. CDR3 size: 17 residues. Per germline, CDR1 SGHVT and CDR2 SQSDAQ. CDR3 sequence: CASSNRVSARKTYGYTF. CDR3 DNA sequence: TGTGCCAGCAGCAATAGGGTTTCAGCTCGAAAGACCTATGGCTACACCTTC.

This clonotype has a count of ten or more. The gene calls are TRBV5-1 and TRBJ1-1, with D possibly TRBD1 on 5 matching bases. The germline CDR1 and CDR2 sequences are SGHRS and YFSETQ. The CDR3 sequence is 15 residues long. With 0 bases removed from V and 3 bases from J, the gap between germline ends came to 12 bases. The CDR3 here is CASSLAGGGDTEAFF. The CDR3 DNA reads as TGCGCCAGCAGCTTGGCCGGGGGAGGCGACACTGAAGCTTTCTTT.

This clonotype was seen many times. The chain joins TRBV7-8 to TRBJ2-2, with unresolved D. V lost 1 base to trimming and J lost 6 bases, with 12 bases between them. This CDR3 comprises 15 residues. The V gene's germline CDR1 is SGHVS and CDR2 FQNEAQ. The CDR3: CASSLVGPGSGELFF. CDR3 nucleotides: TGTGCCAGCAGCTTAGTTGGGCCAGGCTCCGGGGAGCTGTTTTTT.

The chain is built from TRBV20-1 and TRBJ1-2; no clear D gene. The CDR3 covers 16 residues. Germline CDR1 is DFQATT and CDR2 is SNEGSKA (reference sequence). Trimming shortened V by 4 bases and J by 4 bases, and 22 bases separated the two germline ends. CDR3 DNA sequence: TGCAGTGCTACGCAATTGCTGTTTCGAAAGACCTATGGCTACACCTTC. It codes for CSATQLLFRKTYGYTF.